This TCR beta chain was sequenced for a study of T-cell memory formation after mild COVID-19. Study-level information: There were largely donor-specific TCR clusters.

General study findings and limits: Contracting clones from day 15 to 85 showed balanced CD4/CD8; later expanders favored CD4+. Some clones that responded turned up in pre-infection memory, which suggests that cross-reactive memory joined in.

Germline CDR1 reads PRHDT; CDR2 reads FYEKMQ (reference sequence). The V gene lost 1 base and the J gene lost 3 bases, with 10 bases spanning the gap. The CDR3 has 15 residues. Constant-segment primers and 5'RACE yielded cDNA libraries for TCR alpha and TCR beta, each carrying sample barcodes and UMIs. Using its own MiXCR run on the 5' RACE reads, TCRdb lists one record per CDR3 protein. This sample has 450,000 to 700,000 distinct CDR3 sequences, with over 15% found just once. Comment on this clonotype: Its antigen is unidentified.

This receptor was identified in an adult woman who had mild COVID-19 (a few samples of this study predate the infection). Cell type and time point are not known. Sequences were obtained from PBMCs or a T cell subset sorted from them (not recorded which). The V and J genes are TRBV13 and TRBJ2-1; D is unresolved. This CDR3 reads CASSLVRVRYNEQFF. The CDR3 nucleotides are TGTGCCAGCAGCTTAGTACGGGTTCGCTACAATGAGCAGTTCTTC.